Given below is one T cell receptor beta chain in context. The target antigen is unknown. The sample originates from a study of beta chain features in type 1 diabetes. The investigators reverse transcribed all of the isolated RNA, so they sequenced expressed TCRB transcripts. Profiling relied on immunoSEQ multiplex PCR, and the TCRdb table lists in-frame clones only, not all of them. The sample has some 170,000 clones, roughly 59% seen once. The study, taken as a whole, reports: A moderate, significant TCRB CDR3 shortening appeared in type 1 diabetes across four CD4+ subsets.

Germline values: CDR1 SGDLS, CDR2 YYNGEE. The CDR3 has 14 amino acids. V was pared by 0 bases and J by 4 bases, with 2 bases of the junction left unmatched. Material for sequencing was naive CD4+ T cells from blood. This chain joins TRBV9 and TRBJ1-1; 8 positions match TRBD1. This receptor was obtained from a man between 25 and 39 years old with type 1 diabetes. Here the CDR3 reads CASSVVGTGTEAFF. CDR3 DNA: TGTGCCAGCAGCGTAGTGGGGACAGGCACTGAAGCTTTCTTT.